This T cell receptor beta chain derives from a study of monozygotic twins with inflammatory bowel disease (dated by TCRdb to the late 2010s). A note on the overall study: The full study comprised approximately 28 monozygotic twin pairs: nine German pairs (four IBD-concordant, five IBD-discordant) and 19 IBD-discordant Danish pairs. Disease-associated traits were sought mainly through comparisons between IBD patients and their genetically identical healthy co-twins within discordant pairs. Each individual had, on average, about 151 000 unique TCRalpha sequences and 181 000 unique TCRbeta sequences available for analysis.

About this clonotype: Its antigen target is currently unknown.

Paper-wide results and their limitations: The analysis was unable to tell different T cell subtypes apart. Compared with healthy twins, IBD patients shared fewer clonotypes with other individuals, and the difference was most pronounced in patients with signs of disease activity. Because patients were on differing immunosuppressive treatments, the repertoires may have picked up extra background noise and inter-individual variability. The results gave no support for a single strong signal or clonotype linked to IBD. A decrease in TCRbeta repertoire diversity, as measured by inverse Simpson index, was observed in IBD patients compared with their healthy co-twins. Repertoire similarity did not differ between concordant and discordant twins, which could be due to limited statistical power.

The germline V gene (reference sequence) specifies SGHNT as CDR1 and YYREEE as CDR2. The CDR3 has 17 amino acids, counting the end cysteine and phenylalanine. DNA is not on record. From each donor, a roughly 2.6 ml peripheral blood sample was collected into PAXgene tubes and stored at -80 degrees C. Without T cell sorting, total RNA was isolated from whole blood using the PAXgene blood miRNA kit on an automated QIAcube. Peripheral blood from monozygotic twin pairs, either concordant or discordant for inflammatory bowel disease, underwent deep TCRalpha and TCRbeta repertoire profiling that used unique molecular barcoding. Smoking habits were recorded for all twin pairs, and each individual was classified as a current, former or never smoker. The library was generated by 5' RACE. The input for every TCR library was approximately 3,500 ng of total RNA. For each sample, cDNA synthesis was carried out in eight separate reactions using SMARTScribe reverse transcriptase. During cDNA synthesis, template switching introduced unique molecular identifiers that contained a 6-nucleotide sample barcode. TCRalpha and TCRbeta cDNA was amplified in two nested PCRs of roughly 17 and 9 cycles, and bead purification was carried out after each PCR. Before amplification, the cDNA was treated with uracil DNA-glycosylase and purified using the QIAquick PCR purification kit. The second PCR added Illumina TruSeq-compatible adapters along with sample-specific barcodes. TapeStation and Qubit were used to check library quality and concentration, and roughly 4.6 ng of each library was pooled. Sequencing of pooled libraries was carried out on an Illumina HiSeq2500 single-index Rapid Run using 2 x 100 bp reads and custom sequencing primers. In the original analysis: MiGEC version 1.2.6 was used for UMI-based consensus assembly, which corrected PCR and sequencing errors. V(D)J alignment, clonotype assembly and CDR3 extraction were performed with MiXCR version 2.1.1. Normalisation of gene usage, clonotype sharing and MAIT/NKT TCR abundance was achieved by analysing the top 1000, 10 000 and 20 000 clonotypes per sample. Diversity was computed as the inverse Simpson index with the vegan R package after downsampling to 27 000 UMIs. Paired Mann-Whitney U tests were applied to discordant twin pairs, with Benjamini-Hochberg correction for multiple testing. TCRdb reanalyzed the reads, keeping one entry per CDR3 protein sequence and omitting DNA. The V and J calls were not made by the authors but by TCRdb's processing. The sample has some 330,000 distinct CDR3 sequences on record. Of the sample, over 5% is held by the ten largest clones.

The sequenced material came from blood. Recombination joined TRBV5-4 with TRBJ2-1; TCRdb proposes TRBD2, but this gene call is untestable without DNA. The sequence was obtained from a human donor with ulcerative colitis or Crohn's disease, or a healthy co-twin of an affected twin (not recorded which). The CDR3 region: CASSPRGGREGYNEQFF.